This entry describes one T cell receptor (beta chain). Its specificity is unknown. The CDR3 has 12 amino acids. From germline, CDR1 is MGHDK and CDR2 SYGVNS. This sample stems from a study of monozygotic twins with inflammatory bowel disease. Study-wide results and caveats: IBD patients showed reduced TCRbeta diversity (inverse Simpson) versus healthy co-twins.

Every TCR library drew on around 3.5 ug of total RNA. TCRdb reprocessed the 5' RACE reads and reports one entry per CDR3 protein, with no DNA. The sample has 400,000 to 500,000 distinct CDR3 sequences, and its top ten clones hold about 2.3%. V and J are TRBV25-1 and TRBJ1-2; the D gene TCRdb calls, TRBD1, cannot be checked with no DNA. The source material was blood. The receptor was isolated from a human donor with ulcerative colitis or Crohn's disease, or a healthy co-twin of an affected twin (not recorded which). The CDR3 loop is CASSGTGYGYTF.